This TCR beta chain was recovered during a study of T cell repertoires in cytomegalovirus infection. Losses at the gene ends were 0 bases for V and 7 bases for J; bases not matched to a gene: 7. Looked up from germline, CDR1 is DFQATT and CDR2 is SNEGSKA (reference sequence). This CDR3 has 14 amino acids. TCRdb processed the reads anew with MiXCR; each CDR3 protein has one entry. In the table there are about 330,000 distinct CDR3 sequences, 8% to 9.5% of which are singletons. V usage is TRBV20-1 and J usage is TRBJ2-7; TRBD1 matches 9 bases. The sequence came from a human donor in good health (CMV status not recorded). Some clones in this sample may be carry-over from other donors' samples. Material for sequencing was PBMCs. CDR3 residues: CSAREQGAPWEQYF. The CDR3 coding sequence is TGCAGTGCTAGAGAACAGGGGGCCCCCTGGGAGCAGTACTTC.